Sequencing of this TCR beta chain was carried out in a study of blood T cell repertoires in COVID-19. For the study at large: Donors in the United States, Italy and Spain gave samples during acute or convalescent COVID-19. The cDNA or gDNA used as material had been derived from T cells, B-cell-depleted T cells, or PBMCs.

The repertoire was sequenced with immunoSEQ multiplex PCR; TCRdb's copy has only in-frame clones and lacks some. The sample gives around 100,000 clones, roughly 82% of which show up once; around 12% is in the top ten. V was clipped by 5 bases and J by 2 bases; unmatched bases: 1. Germline assignment: CDR1 KGHDR and CDR2 SFDVKD. This CDR3 has 14 residues. The chain has TRBV24-1 and TRBJ2-3, with 9 bases identical to TRBD1. This clonotype was obtained from a human donor in a cohort sampled during active COVID-19. The sample consisted of peripheral blood. CDR3 DNA sequence: TGTGCCACCAGTGGGACAGGGGTCACAGATACGCAGTATTTT. Encoded protein: CATSGTGVTDTQYF.